This entry features one TCR beta chain sequence. This sample was taken from a study of blood T cell repertoires in COVID-19. Study-level background: The origin of the acute and convalescent COVID-19 samples was the United States, Italy and Spain. T cells, B-cell-depleted T cells, or PBMCs provided the cDNA or gDNA that served as material.

Original data processing: The assay estimated nucleated cells by amplifying reference gene primers. Produced via immunoSEQ multiplex PCR; TCRdb's table is partial and in-frame only. V and J calls and clone size are given by that table; D and trimming were obtained from the DNA. The sample carries under 70,000 clones, 90% recorded once. Germline-derived CDR1 and CDR2 are KGHSH and LQKENI. V was shortened by 6 bases and J by 5 bases, with 13 bases between the two germline ends. The CDR3 is made up of 14 amino acids. The clonotype comes from a man in his sixties with active COVID-19. This rearrangement joins TRBV18 to TRBJ1-4; the D gene is possibly TRBD1 (5 bases). Material for sequencing was peripheral blood. The CDR3 DNA is TGTGCCAGCTCCCGACAGCTGTCAAATGAAAAACTGTTTTTT. Protein product: CASSRQLSNEKLFF.